This T cell receptor beta chain was retrieved from a study of human T cells and chemical hapten exposure (dated by TCRdb to the early 2020s). The study in broad terms: For sensitization, 2% DPC in acetone was applied to an approximately 2 cm by approximately 2 cm area of upper inner arm skin. Throughout the study period of about 25 weeks, patients also received therapeutic DPC doses to the scalp every week. Patch testing was done on the upper back using Finn chambers containing 0.01% DPC, and results were scored after 6 days according to International Contact Dermatitis Research Group standards. The patient cohort, mostly female, included alopecia areata with under or over 50% scalp involvement, alopecia totalis and alopecia universalis. The libraries were sequenced as a pool, and the TCR yield per sample differed mostly because of small variations in library volumes within the pool. This study followed changes in the peripheral blood TCR repertoire in vivo during primary and secondary sensitization of alopecia patients to the hapten diphenylcyclopropenone (DPC). Blood was sampled from patients pre-sensitization (week 0) and at 2, 6 and about 24 weeks after DPC sensitization. Blood for TCR sequencing was provided by twenty-nine alopecia patients at one to four time points (pre-sensitization, 2, 6 and 24 weeks). Paper-wide results and their limitations: Patch test score correlated positively with the number of PT1 expanded TCRs, reaching significance at thresholds 8, 16 and 32 but not at 4. Because all patients had alopecia, a presumed autoimmune disease, the immune response of the patients might differ from that of healthy individuals. Significantly more large CDR3 similarity clusters were formed by expanded TCRs than by pre-sensitization or healthy control sets, consistent with antigen-driven responses. Repeated subsampling changed both the strength of the expansion versus patch-test correlation and the threshold at which that correlation became significant. The number of TCRs above 1 in 1000 frequency did not change with DPC sensitization; there was no evidence of global repertoire structure alterations.

Libraries were constructed by RACE. The reads were generated on a NextSeq 500. Library preparation attached unique molecular identifiers to individual cDNA molecules for quantitative, reproducible TCR counting. Each blood RNA sample was used to sequence both TCR alpha and TCR beta chains. The authors' pipeline ran thus. The median number of TCRs per sample was approximately 93,000, ranging from about 23,224 to 690,600. The Decombinator software suite was used to annotate the V, J and CDR3 of the TCR reads. For PS versus PT1 abundance plots, all samples were subsampled to the same number of TCRs (28,000). TCRs were defined as expanded if absent before sensitization and observed at least eight times at the 2-week time point. Starting from the raw public reads, TCRdb applied fastp trimming at Q25, assembled clones with MiXCR and retained in-frame beta chains. Each record represents a unique CDR3 protein, reported with the most common genes and DNA among its rows. These V and J calls originate from TCRdb's pipeline instead of the authors' own analysis. Within this sample are 360,000 or so distinct CDR3 sequences, with about 6% of them counted one time only. The ten largest clones add up to more than 5.5% of the sample.

From a lookup of the germline V gene, CDR1 and CDR2 are KGHDR and SFDVKD. Clipping removes 4 bases from V and 1 base from J, with 4 as the unmatched junction base count. From the cysteine up to the phenylalanine, the CDR3 has a length of 16 residues. Of the read, only the CDR3 DNA is kept; its 48 bases are in frame from base 1. What this sample's time point label stands for: patch test 2, 6 weeks after DPC sensitization. The treatment or condition label of this sample denotes: therapeutic diphenylcyclopropenone sensitization with weekly scalp DPC. At every patch-test visit, the blood draw took place before the patch test was put on. To be eligible, patients had to be aged 18 to 70, diagnosed with alopecia and judged suitable for DPC therapy, while pregnant patients were excluded. Total RNA was isolated from unfractionated whole blood collected in Tempus Blood RNA tubes. Notes on this clonotype: Its recognized antigen is unknown. No base qualities exist here, and no much larger clone lies one base off it.

Sequences were derived from whole blood, sampled in connection with sensitization to the hapten diphenylcyclopropenone (DPC). This receptor chain uses TRBV24-1 and TRBJ2-3; TRBD2 agrees with 10 junctional bases. The sequence came from a woman aged 18-29 years with alopecia areata. Some clones in this sample may be carry-over from other donors' samples. The CDR3 in this case is CATSDATSGGTDTQYF. The DNA sequence is given as TGTGCCACCAGTGACGCTACTAGCGGGGGCACAGATACGCAGTATTTT.